The 12 T cell receptor beta chains below were found in one sample sequenced in a study of shared clonotypes between healthy human individuals. The data were produced by immunoSEQ multiplex PCR, yet TCRdb's version contains in-frame clones alone and is incomplete. The data show about 2.5 million clones, with less than 95% seen just once and 0.37% held by the top ten. Material: naive CD4+ T cells from PBMCs. Subset denoted: CD45RA+ positively selected. The receptors here all came from a man aged 18 to 35 in good health. Some clones in this sample may be carry-over from other donors' samples.

This chain uses TRBV7-3 with TRBJ1-5; no clear D gene. In germline, CDR1 is SGHTA, CDR2 FQGTGA. The CDR3 has 13 residues. V lost 4 bases and J 5 bases, leaving 9 bases between the germline ends. The CDR3 is CASSSSKHQPQHF. The CDR3 bases are TGTGCCAGCAGCTCCAGCAAGCATCAGCCCCAGCATTTT.

This rearrangement joins TRBV28 to TRBJ2-5; D possibly corresponds to TRBD2 (6 bases). The germline gives CDR1 MDHEN, CDR2 SYDVKM. This CDR3 is 12 amino acids long. The DNA for the CDR3 is TGTGTCTCCGGGAGTATCCAAGAGACCCAGTACTTC. As protein: CVSGSIQETQYF.

In the case of this clone: Other nucleotide sequences from this sample produce the same CDR3. This chain joins TRBV5-1 and TRBJ2-1; D uncertain. This CDR3 is built from 14 residues. V dropped 0 bases and J dropped 7 bases, with 11 bases sitting between them. In germline, CDR1 is SGHRS, CDR2 YFSETQ. The CDR3 loop reads CASSLGPRGNEQFF. The CDR3 bases are TGCGCCAGCAGCTTGGGGCCCCGAGGAAATGAGCAGTTCTTC.

Details on this clone: Additional DNA sequences in this sample encode the identical CDR3. The chain couples TRBV30 to TRBJ1-2; D perhaps matches TRBD1 (5 bases). Germline CDR1 GTSNPN, CDR2 SVGIG (reference sequence). CDR3 size: 11 residues. The V and J ends lost 3 bases and 8 bases respectively, with 10 bases between them. The CDR3 DNA is TGTGCCTGGAGCGGAGGGGTGGGCTACACCTTC. Protein sequence: CAWSGGVGYTF.

This chain joins TRBV29-1 and TRBJ2-1; TRBD2 aligns across 9 bases. This CDR3 contains 13 residues. Germline CDR1 reads SQVTM; CDR2 reads ANQGSEA. Unmatched junction bases numbered 8, after V lost 7 bases and J lost 7 bases. CDR3 loop: CSAPSGIGNEQFF. CDR3 DNA sequence: TGCAGCGCTCCTAGCGGGATAGGAAATGAGCAGTTCTTC.

Points on this clone: The same CDR3 is also encoded by other DNA sequences in this sample. The genes are TRBV18 and TRBJ1-2; maybe TRBD1 (6 bases). V lost 3 bases and J lost 4, with 9 bases in between. Per germline, CDR1 KGHSH and CDR2 LQKENI. The CDR3 consists of 13 residues. CDR3 sequence: CASSPDRIYGYTF. The CDR3 DNA sequence: TGTGCCAGCTCACCTGACAGGATCTATGGCTACACCTTC.

On this clone: The sample carries other DNA sequences with the same CDR3. This rearrangement joins TRBV29-1 to TRBJ2-5, with D tentatively TRBD1 (6 bases). The V and J ends lost 5 bases and 1 base respectively, with 8 bases between them. Germline lookup yields CDR1 SQVTM and CDR2 ANQGSEA. The CDR3 totals 12 residues. The CDR3 nucleotides are TGCAGCGTTCGCAGGGGCCAAGAGACCCAGTACTTC. This sequence encodes CSVRRGQETQYF.

This clone was picked up one time. V is TRBV6-6 and J is TRBJ2-5; 10 nucleotides align to TRBD2. CDR3 length: 15 amino acids. The germline CDR1 and CDR2 sequences are MNHNY and SVGAGI (reference sequence). The V segment lost 4 bases and the J segment 5 bases; nucleotides outside the gene matches: 7. The CDR3 sequence is CASSFGLAALETQYF. The CDR3 DNA reads as TGTGCCAGCAGTTTCGGACTAGCGGCGCTCGAGACCCAGTACTTC.

This chain joins TRBV5-1 and TRBJ2-5, with a possible D match to TRBD1 (6 bases). Trimming removed 0 bases at V and 3 bases at J, with 12 bases between. Germline V lookup: CDR1 SGHRS, CDR2 YFSETQ. The CDR3 runs to 15 residues. The CDR3 reads CASSLGLQGKETQYF. Here the CDR3 DNA reads TGCGCCAGCAGCTTGGGCCTACAGGGTAAAGAGACCCAGTACTTC. The full variable domain, completed using reference TRBV5-1 and TRBJ2-5, is KAGVTQTPRYLIKTRGQQVTLSCSPISGHRSVSWYQQTPGQGLQFLFEYFSETQRNKGNFPGRFSGRQFSNSRSEMNVSTLELGDSALYLCASSLGLQGKETQYFGPGTRLLVL.

The rearrangement joins TRBV14 to TRBJ1-1; D is unclear. Germline CDR1 reads SGHDN; CDR2 reads FVKESK. This CDR3 is built from 13 residues. V gave up 5 bases and J gave up 0 bases, with 7 bases separating them. This CDR3 reads CASSKSMNTEAFF. The CDR3 coding sequence is TGTGCCAGCAGCAAAAGTATGAACACTGAAGCTTTCTTT.

The rearrangement links TRBV21-1 to TRBJ1-2; the table gives TRBD1 as D, unverified against the DNA. TRBV21-1 constitutes a pseudogene. This CDR3 comprises 18 residues. The CDR3 bases are TGTGCCAGCAGGGACCCCAGCAGGGTGCCCTGGAGATGCTATGGCTACACCTTC. It codes for CASRDPSRVPWRCYGYTF.

The chain couples TRBV27 to TRBJ1-2, with 7 bases identical to TRBD1. This CDR3 has 13 residues. Germline CDR1 reads MNHEY; CDR2 reads SMNVEV (reference sequence). With 5 bases clipped from V and 3 bases from J, the junction kept 3 bases outside the gene matches. The CDR3 nucleotides are TGTGCCAGCAGTATCCAGGGGGACTATGGCTACACCTTC. Translating gives CASSIQGDYGYTF.